Shown below are 2 T cell receptor beta chains from a single sample sequenced in a study of blood T cell repertoires in COVID-19. Some clones are missing from TCRdb's copy, which holds only in-frame ones; the method was immunoSEQ multiplex PCR. Of 150,000 or so clones listed, approximately 83% were seen once; the top ten hold more than 8.5%. The sample was PBMCs or T cells enriched from blood (not recorded which). These receptors came from a man aged 50 to 59 who had recovered from COVID-19.

CDR3 in amino acids: CASNPTDGNTEAFF. The CDR3 DNA follows: TGTGCCAGCAATCCGACTGATGGGAACACTGAAGCTTTCTTT. V usage is TRBV6-5 and J usage is TRBJ1-1; D is ambiguous. Germline V gene sequence: CDR1 MNHEY, CDR2 SVGAGI. Trimming removed 7 bases at V and 1 base at J, with 13 bases between. This CDR3 has 14 residues.

The genes are TRBV9 and TRBJ2-7, with 12 nucleotides matching TRBD2. CDR3 length: 19 amino acids. In germline, CDR1 is SGDLS, CDR2 YYNGEE. Germline trimming cut 4 bases from V and 2 bases from J; bases unmatched to any gene: 16. In nucleotides, the CDR3 is TGTGCCAGCAGCCCCCAAAGGGGGGGTTCTAGCGGGGGGGCCTACGAGCAGTACTTC. Its protein product is CASSPQRGGSSGGAYEQYF.